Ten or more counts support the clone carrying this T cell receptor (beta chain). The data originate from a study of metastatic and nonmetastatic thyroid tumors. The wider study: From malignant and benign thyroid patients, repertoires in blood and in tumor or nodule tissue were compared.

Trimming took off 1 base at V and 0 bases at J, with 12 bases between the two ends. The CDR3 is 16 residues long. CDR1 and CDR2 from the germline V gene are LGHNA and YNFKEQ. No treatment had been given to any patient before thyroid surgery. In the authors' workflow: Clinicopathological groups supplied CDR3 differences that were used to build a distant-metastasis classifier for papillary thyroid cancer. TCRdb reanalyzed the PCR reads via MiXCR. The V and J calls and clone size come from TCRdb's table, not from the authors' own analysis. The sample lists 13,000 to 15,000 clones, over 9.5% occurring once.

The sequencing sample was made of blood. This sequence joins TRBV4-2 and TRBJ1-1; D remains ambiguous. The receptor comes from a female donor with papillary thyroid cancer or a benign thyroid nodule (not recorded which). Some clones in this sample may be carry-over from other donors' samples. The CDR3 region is CASSQAVGTMNTEAFF. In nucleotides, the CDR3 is TGTGCCAGCAGCCAAGCTGTAGGAACCATGAACACTGAAGCTTTCTTT.